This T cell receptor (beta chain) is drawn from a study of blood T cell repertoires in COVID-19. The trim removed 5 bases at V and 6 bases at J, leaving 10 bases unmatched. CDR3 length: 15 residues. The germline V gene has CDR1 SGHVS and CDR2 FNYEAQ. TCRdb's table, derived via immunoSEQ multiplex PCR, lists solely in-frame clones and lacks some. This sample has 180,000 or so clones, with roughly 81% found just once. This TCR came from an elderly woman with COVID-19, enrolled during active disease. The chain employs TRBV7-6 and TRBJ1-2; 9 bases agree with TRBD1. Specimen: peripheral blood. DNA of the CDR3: TGTGCCAGCAGCCCCCCGGGACAGGGAATCCATGGCTACACCTTC. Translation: CASSPPGQGIHGYTF.